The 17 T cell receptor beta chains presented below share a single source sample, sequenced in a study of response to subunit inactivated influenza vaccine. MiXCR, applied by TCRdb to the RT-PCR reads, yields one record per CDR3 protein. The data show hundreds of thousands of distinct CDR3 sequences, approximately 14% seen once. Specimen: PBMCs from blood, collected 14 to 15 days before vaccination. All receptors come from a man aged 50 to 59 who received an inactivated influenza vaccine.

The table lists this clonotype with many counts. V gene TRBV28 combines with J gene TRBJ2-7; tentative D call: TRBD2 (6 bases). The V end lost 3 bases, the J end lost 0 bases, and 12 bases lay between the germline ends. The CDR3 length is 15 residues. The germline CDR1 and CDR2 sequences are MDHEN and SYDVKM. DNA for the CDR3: TGTGCCAGCAGTTTGAGCGGGCAGATCTCCTACGAGCAGTACTTC. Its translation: CASSLSGQISYEQYF.

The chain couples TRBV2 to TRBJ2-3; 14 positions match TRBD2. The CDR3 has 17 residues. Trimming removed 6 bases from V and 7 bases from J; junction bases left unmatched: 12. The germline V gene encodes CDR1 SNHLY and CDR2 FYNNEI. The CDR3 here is CASRDPGLAGVPNTQYF. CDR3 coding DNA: TGTGCCAGCAGAGACCCGGGACTAGCGGGAGTTCCGAATACGCAGTATTTT.

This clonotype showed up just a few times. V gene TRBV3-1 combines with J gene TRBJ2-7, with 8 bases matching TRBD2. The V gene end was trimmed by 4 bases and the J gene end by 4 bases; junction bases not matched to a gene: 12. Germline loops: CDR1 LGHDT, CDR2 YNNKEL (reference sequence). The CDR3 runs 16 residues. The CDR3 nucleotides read TGTGCCAGCAGCCCTATGCCGGGACTAGAAGGTTACGAGCAGTACTTC. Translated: CASSPMPGLEGYEQYF.

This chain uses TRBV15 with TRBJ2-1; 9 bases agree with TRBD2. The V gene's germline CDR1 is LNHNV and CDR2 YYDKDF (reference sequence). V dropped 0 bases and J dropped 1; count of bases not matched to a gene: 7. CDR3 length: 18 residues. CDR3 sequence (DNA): TGTGCCACCAGCAGAGATGGAGGCGGGGGGGGGTCCTACAATGAGCAGTTCTTC. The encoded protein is CATSRDGGGGGSYNEQFF.

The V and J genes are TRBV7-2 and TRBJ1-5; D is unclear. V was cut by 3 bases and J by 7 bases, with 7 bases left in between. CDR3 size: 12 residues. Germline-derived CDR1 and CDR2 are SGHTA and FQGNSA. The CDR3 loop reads CASSFIFQPQHF. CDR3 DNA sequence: TGTGCCAGCAGCTTCATCTTCCAGCCCCAGCATTTT.

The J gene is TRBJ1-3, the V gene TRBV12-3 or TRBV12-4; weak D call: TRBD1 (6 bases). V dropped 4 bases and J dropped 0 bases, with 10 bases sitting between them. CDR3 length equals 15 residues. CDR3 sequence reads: CASSYTGNSGNTIYF. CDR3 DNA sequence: TGTGCCAGCAGTTATACAGGGAACTCTGGAAACACCATATATTTT.

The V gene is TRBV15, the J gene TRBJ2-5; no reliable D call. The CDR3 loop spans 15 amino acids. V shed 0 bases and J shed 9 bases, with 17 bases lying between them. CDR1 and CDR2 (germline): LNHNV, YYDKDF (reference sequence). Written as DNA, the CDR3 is TGTGCCACCAGCAGAGATCGGGCGGAGCGACGGGCCCAGTACTTC. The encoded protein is CATSRDRAERRAQYF.

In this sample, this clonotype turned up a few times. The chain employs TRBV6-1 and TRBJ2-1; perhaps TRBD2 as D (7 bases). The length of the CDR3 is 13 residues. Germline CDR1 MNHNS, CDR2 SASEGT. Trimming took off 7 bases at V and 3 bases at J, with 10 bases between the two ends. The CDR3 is CASKGGVYNEQFF. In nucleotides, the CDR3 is TGTGCCAGCAAGGGGGGGGTCTACAATGAGCAGTTCTTC.

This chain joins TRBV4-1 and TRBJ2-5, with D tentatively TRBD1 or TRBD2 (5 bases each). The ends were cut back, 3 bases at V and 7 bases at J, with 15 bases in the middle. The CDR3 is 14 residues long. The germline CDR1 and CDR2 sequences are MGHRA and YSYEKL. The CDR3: CASSHTTPRGTQYF. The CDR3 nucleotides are TGCGCCAGCAGCCATACTACCCCGAGGGGGACCCAGTACTTC.

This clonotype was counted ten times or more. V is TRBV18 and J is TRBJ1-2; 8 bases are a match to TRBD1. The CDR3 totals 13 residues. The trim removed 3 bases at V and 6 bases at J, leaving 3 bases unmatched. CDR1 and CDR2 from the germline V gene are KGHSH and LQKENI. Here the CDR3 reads CASSPDRADGYTF. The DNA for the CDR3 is TGTGCCAGCTCACCGGACAGGGCAGATGGCTACACCTTC. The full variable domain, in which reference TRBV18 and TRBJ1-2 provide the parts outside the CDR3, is NAGVMQNPRHLVRRRGQEARLRCSPMKGHSHVYWYRQLPEEGLKFMVYLQKENIIDESGMPKERFSAEFPKEGPSILRIQQVVRGDSAAYFCASSPDRADGYTFGSGTRLTVV.

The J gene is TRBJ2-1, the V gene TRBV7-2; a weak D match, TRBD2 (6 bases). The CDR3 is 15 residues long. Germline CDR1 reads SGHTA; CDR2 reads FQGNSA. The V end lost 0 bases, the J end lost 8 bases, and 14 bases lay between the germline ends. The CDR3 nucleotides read TGTGCCAGCAGCTTAGCGAGGCGGGACTTCGATGAGCAGTTCTTC. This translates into CASSLARRDFDEQFF.

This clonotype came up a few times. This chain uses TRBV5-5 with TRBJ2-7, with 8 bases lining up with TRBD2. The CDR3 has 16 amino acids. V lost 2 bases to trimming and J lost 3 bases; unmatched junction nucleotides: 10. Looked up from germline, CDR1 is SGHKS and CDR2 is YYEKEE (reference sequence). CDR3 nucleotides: TGTGCCAGCAGCTTCAGGCCGACCGGGGGGGTCTACGAGCAGTACTTC. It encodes CASSFRPTGGVYEQYF. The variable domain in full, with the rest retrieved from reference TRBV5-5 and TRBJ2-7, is DAGVTQSPTHLIKTRGQQVTLRCSPISGHKSVSWYQQVLGQGPQFIFQYYEKEERGRGNFPDRFSARQFPNYSSELNVNALLLGDSALYLCASSFRPTGGVYEQYFGPGTRLTVT.

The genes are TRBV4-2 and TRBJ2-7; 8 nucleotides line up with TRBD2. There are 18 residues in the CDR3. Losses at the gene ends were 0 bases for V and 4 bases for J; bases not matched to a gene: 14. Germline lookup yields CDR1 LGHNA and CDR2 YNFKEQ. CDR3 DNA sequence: TGTGCCAGCAGCCAAGACCCCCTTCGGGGGGGCGCAATGTACGAGCAGTACTTC. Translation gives CASSQDPLRGGAMYEQYF.

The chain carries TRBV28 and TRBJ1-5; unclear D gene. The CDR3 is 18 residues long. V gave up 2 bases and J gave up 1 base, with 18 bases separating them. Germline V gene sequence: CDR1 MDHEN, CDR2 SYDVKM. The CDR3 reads CASSLGSAWGMSNQPQHF. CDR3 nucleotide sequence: TGTGCCAGCAGTTTAGGGTCAGCCTGGGGTATGAGCAATCAGCCCCAGCATTTT.

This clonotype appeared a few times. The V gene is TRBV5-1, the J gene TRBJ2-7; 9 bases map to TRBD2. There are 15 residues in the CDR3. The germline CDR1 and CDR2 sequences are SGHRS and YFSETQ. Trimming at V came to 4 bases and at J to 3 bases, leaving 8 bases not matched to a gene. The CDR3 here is CASSPQTSGYYEQYF. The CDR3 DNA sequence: TGCGCCAGCAGCCCTCAGACTAGCGGATACTACGAGCAGTACTTC.

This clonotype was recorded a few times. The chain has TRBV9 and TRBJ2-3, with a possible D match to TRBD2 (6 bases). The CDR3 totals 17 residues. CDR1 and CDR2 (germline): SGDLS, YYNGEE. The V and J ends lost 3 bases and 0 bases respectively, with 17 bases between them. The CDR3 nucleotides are TGTGCCAGCAGCGCAGTGACCGGGAGCGGGAGCACAGATACGCAGTATTTT. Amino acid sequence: CASSAVTGSGSTDTQYF.

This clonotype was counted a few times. CDR3 DNA sequence: TGTGCCAGCAGCGGCTCGGGACAGAATCAGCCCCAGCATTTT. Its protein product is CASSGSGQNQPQHF. The rearrangement links TRBV9 to TRBJ1-5, with 7 bases matching TRBD1. With 3 bases clipped from V and 4 bases from J, the junction kept 4 bases outside the gene matches. The CDR3 runs 14 residues. The germline V gene has CDR1 SGDLS and CDR2 YYNGEE. Drawing the rest from reference TRBV9 and TRBJ1-5, the complete variable domain is DSGVTQTPKHLITATGQRVTLRCSPRSGDLSVYWYQQSLDQGLQFLIQYYNGEERAKGNILERFSAQQFPDLHSELNLSSLELGDSALYFCASSGSGQNQPQHFGDGTRLSIL.